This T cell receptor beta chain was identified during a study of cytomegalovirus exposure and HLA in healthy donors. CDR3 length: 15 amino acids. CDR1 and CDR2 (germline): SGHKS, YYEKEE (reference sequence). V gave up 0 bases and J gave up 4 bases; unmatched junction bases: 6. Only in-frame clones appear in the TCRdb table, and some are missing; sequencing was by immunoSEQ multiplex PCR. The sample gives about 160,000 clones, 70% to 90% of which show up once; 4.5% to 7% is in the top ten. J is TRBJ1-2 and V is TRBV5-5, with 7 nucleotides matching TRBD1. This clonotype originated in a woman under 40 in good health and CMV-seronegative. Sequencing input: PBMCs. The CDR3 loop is CASSLDRAGGYGYTF. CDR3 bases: TGTGCCAGCAGCTTGGATCGGGCAGGGGGCTATGGCTACACCTTC.